Each of the 27 T cell receptor beta chains below was sequenced from the same sample in a study of T cell repertoires in cytomegalovirus infection. MiXCR was run by TCRdb on the reads, yielding one entry per CDR3 protein. Altogether around 740,000 distinct CDR3 sequences are present, about a third being singletons, with the ten largest covering more than 2.5%. The material sequenced was PBMCs. These receptors were obtained from a human donor in good health (CMV status not recorded). Some clones in this sample may be carry-over from other donors' samples.

This chain links TRBV6-5 with TRBJ1-3; TRBD1 matches 12 bases. This CDR3 is 16 amino acids long. The germline gives CDR1 MNHEY, CDR2 SVGAGI. V lost 2 bases to trimming and J lost 4 bases; unmatched junction nucleotides: 3. CDR3 coding DNA: TGTGCCAGCAGTTACGGGACAGGGGGCTCGGGAAACACCATATATTTT. Encoded protein: CASSYGTGGSGNTIYF.

This sequence joins TRBV28 and TRBJ2-7; the D call may be TRBD1 or TRBD2 (5 bases each). The CDR3 runs to 15 residues. CDR1 MDHEN and CDR2 SYDVKM come from the germline V gene. The V and J ends lost 6 bases and 7 bases respectively, with 22 bases between them. The CDR3 coding sequence is TGTGCCAGCAGCCGACTCACAGGACTGCCGGGGGAGCAGTACTTC. Translated: CASSRLTGLPGEQYF.

CDR3 sequence: CASRPQGVNTDTQYF. The CDR3 bases are TGTGCCAGCAGGCCACAGGGTGTTAACACAGATACGCAGTATTTT. This chain connects TRBV6-4 to TRBJ2-3; D possibly corresponds to TRBD1 (6 bases). V was shortened by 6 bases and J by 2 bases, with 15 bases between the two germline ends. This CDR3 has 15 residues. The germline gives CDR1 MRHNA, CDR2 SNTAGT.

The sample holds a few counts of this clonotype. V is TRBV11-2 and J is TRBJ2-5, with D perhaps matching TRBD1 or TRBD2 (5 bases each). CDR1 SGHAT and CDR2 FQNNGV come from the germline V gene. The CDR3 totals 13 residues. The V and J ends lost 5 bases and 4 bases respectively, with 11 bases between them. For the CDR3, the DNA is TGTGCCAGCAGCCCCCCCGGGGCAGAGACCCAGTACTTC. Translated, it gives CASSPPGAETQYF.

The chain has TRBV12-3 or TRBV12-4 and TRBJ2-2, with TRBD2 identical over 7 bases. This CDR3 contains 16 residues. Losses at the gene ends were 3 bases for V and 1 base for J; bases not matched to a gene: 5. The chain's CDR3 is CASSFFTGGNTGELFF. The CDR3, as DNA: TGTGCCAGCAGTTTCTTTACGGGGGGGAACACCGGGGAGCTGTTTTTT.

The chain links TRBV5-4 to TRBJ2-3; D may correspond to TRBD1 or TRBD2 (5 bases each). There are 17 residues in the CDR3. Trimming removed 0 bases at V and 2 bases at J, with 16 bases between. Germline V gene sequence: CDR1 SGHNT, CDR2 YYREEE (reference sequence). CDR3 region: CASSLAAAKGPTDTQYF. CDR3 bases: TGTGCCAGCAGCTTGGCGGCCGCTAAGGGACCCACAGATACGCAGTATTTT.

The chain carries TRBV6-5 and TRBJ2-7, with a weak D call TRBD1 (6 bases). V was pared by 2 bases and J by 2 bases, with 10 bases between. Per germline, CDR1 MNHEY and CDR2 SVGAGI. CDR3 length: 14 residues. This CDR3 reads CASSYGGTTYEQYF. As DNA, the CDR3 is TGTGCCAGCAGTTACGGGGGCACGACCTACGAGCAGTACTTC.

This clonotype was detected only a few times. This chain uses TRBV12-3 or TRBV12-4 with TRBJ2-1, with 7 bases aligning to TRBD2. V gave up 8 bases and J gave up 7 bases; unmatched junction bases: 8. The CDR3 covers 13 residues. The CDR3 DNA is TGTGCCAGCGGTCGGCGGGAGACGAATGAGCAGTTCTTC. Translating it yields CASGRRETNEQFF.

This clonotype has a handful of counts. V gene TRBV6-6 combines with J gene TRBJ2-7; 7 nucleotides line up with TRBD1. The ends lost 2 bases at V and 5 bases at J; junction bases unmatched: 9. The CDR3 is 15 residues long. The germline gives CDR1 MNHNY, CDR2 SVGAGI (reference sequence). The CDR3 is CASSYVTGRLNEQYF. The CDR3 region has the DNA TGTGCCAGCAGTTACGTGACAGGGCGGTTGAACGAGCAGTACTTC.

This clonotype was observed a handful of times. The chain couples TRBV7-9 to TRBJ1-4; 8 bases align to TRBD1. V shed 4 bases, J shed 8 bases, and the junction held 6 bases outside the gene matches. The germline CDR1 and CDR2 sequences are SEHNR and FQNEAQ (reference sequence). The CDR3 has 14 amino acids. The CDR3 sequence: CASSSGQGEEKLFF. CDR3 sequence (DNA): TGTGCCAGCAGCTCCGGACAGGGAGAGGAAAAACTGTTTTTT.

The V gene is TRBV2, the J gene TRBJ2-1, with a weak D call TRBD2 (6 bases). CDR1 is SNHLY and CDR2 is FYNNEI in the germline V gene. V was pared by 3 bases and J by 0 bases, with 9 bases between. This CDR3 region has 15 residues. The CDR3 DNA is TGTGCCAGCAGTGAGACGGGAGTCTCCTACAATGAGCAGTTCTTC. Its translation is CASSETGVSYNEQFF.

The V and J genes are TRBV5-5 and TRBJ1-2; D gene ambiguous. Germline V gene data show CDR1 as SGHKS and CDR2 as YYEKEE (reference sequence). This CDR3 has 14 residues. V was shortened by 4 bases and J by 0 bases, with 10 bases between the two germline ends. The CDR3 nucleotides read TGTGCCAGCAGCGCCTCCAAAGCTAACTATGGCTACACCTTC. It yields the protein CASSASKANYGYTF.

The count of this clonotype is one. The chain carries TRBV29-1 and TRBJ2-7, with a possible D match to TRBD2 (5 bases). Trimming took 3 bases from V and 4 from J, leaving 13 bases between them. CDR1 is SQVTM and CDR2 is ANQGSEA in the germline V gene. The CDR3 totals 13 residues. The CDR3 loop reads CSVEGANPYEQYF. In DNA, the CDR3 is TGCAGCGTTGAGGGAGCGAACCCGTACGAGCAGTACTTC.

The sample holds many counts of this clonotype. The chain is built from TRBV6-1 and TRBJ2-1; D may be TRBD1 or TRBD2 (6 bases each). This CDR3 has 15 amino acids. The germline CDR1 and CDR2 sequences are MNHNS and SASEGT. V shed 3 bases and J shed 7 bases, with 16 bases lying between them. The chain's CDR3 is CASSETGAERNEQFF. The CDR3 nucleotides are TGTGCCAGCAGTGAGACGGGGGCCGAAAGGAATGAGCAGTTCTTC.

The chain employs TRBV20-1 and TRBJ1-5, with 9 bases fitting TRBD1. The CDR3 is 15 residues long. Germline V gene sequence: CDR1 DFQATT, CDR2 SNEGSKA (reference sequence). With V trimmed by 4 bases and J by 4 bases, 8 bases remained unmatched. As DNA, the CDR3 is TGCAGTGCTACCGGGACAGGGAAGAGGAATCAGCCCCAGCATTTT. Encoded protein: CSATGTGKRNQPQHF.

This clonotype was seen repeatedly, ten times or more. This chain uses TRBV7-8 with TRBJ1-5; D is undetermined. Deletions cut 2 bases from V and 3 bases from J, with 14 bases between. Germline V lookup: CDR1 SGHVS, CDR2 FQNEAQ. This CDR3 is built from 16 residues. The CDR3 loop is CASSLMGLGVNQPQHF. CDR3 in DNA: TGTGCCAGCAGCTTAATGGGCTTGGGAGTCAATCAGCCCCAGCATTTT.

This clonotype was detected a few times. As DNA, the CDR3 is TGTGCCTCCGAGCCGACTACACAGGGTTCCAATCAGCCCCAGCATTTT. Translation gives CASEPTTQGSNQPQHF. The chain has TRBV19 and TRBJ1-5, with D perhaps TRBD1 (6 bases). This CDR3 has 16 amino acids. Looked up from germline, CDR1 is LNHDA and CDR2 is SQIVND (reference sequence). The V end lost 11 bases, the J end lost 3 bases, and 23 bases lay between the germline ends.

This clonotype was counted many times. The rearrangement links TRBV7-6 to TRBJ2-4; 10 bases map to TRBD1. CDR3 size: 16 residues. J gave up 8 bases and V 1 base, and 8 bases lay outside the gene matches. Germline CDR1 SGHVS, CDR2 FNYEAQ. The CDR3, as DNA: TGTGCCAGCAGCTTAGGCGCCGGGACAGGGGTGGACATTCAGTACTTC. Translated: CASSLGAGTGVDIQYF. Based on the CDR3 plus reference TRBV7-6 and TRBJ2-4, the full variable domain is GAGVSQSPRYKVTKRGQDVALRCDPISGHVSLYWYRQALGQGPEFLTYFNYEAQQDKSGLPNDRFSAERPEGSISTLTIQRTEQRDSAMYRCASSLGAGTGVDIQYFGAGTRLSVL.

This rearrangement joins TRBV11-3 to TRBJ2-2; D ambiguous. CDR3 length equals 13 residues. Germline values: CDR1 SGHNT, CDR2 YENEEA. V dropped 1 base and J dropped 6 bases, with 6 bases sitting between them. CDR3 amino acids: CASSLGRPGELFF. CDR3 nucleotides: TGTGCCAGCAGCTTAGGTCGGCCCGGGGAGCTGTTTTTT.

The table lists this clonotype with a few counts. This chain uses TRBV19 with TRBJ1-1, with unresolved D. The germline CDR1 and CDR2 sequences are LNHDA and SQIVND (reference sequence). The CDR3 is 13 residues long. Trimming removed 7 bases from V and 3 bases from J, with 12 bases in between. The DNA for the CDR3 is TGTGCCAGTAAACGACACACGGACACTGAAGCTTTCTTT. This codes for CASKRHTDTEAFF.

The count of this clonotype is one. This chain joins TRBV4-2 and TRBJ1-1; 7 nucleotides agree with TRBD1. J lost 1 base, V lost 8 bases, and 10 bases had no gene match. Per germline, CDR1 LGHNA and CDR2 YNFKEQ. The CDR3 has 15 amino acids. CDR3 bases: TGTGCCAGCCAACCCCGACAGGGATCGAACACTGAAGCTTTCTTT. Its translation: CASQPRQGSNTEAFF.

This clonotype was found many times. The chain has TRBV7-8 and TRBJ2-1; D possibly corresponds to TRBD2 (5 bases). V was trimmed by 2 bases and J by 0 bases, leaving 11 bases between them. The CDR3 runs to 16 residues. Germline CDR1 is SGHVS and CDR2 is FQNEAQ. The CDR3 region has the DNA TGTGCCAGCAGCTTACTAGCTGGAAGCTCCTACAATGAGCAGTTCTTC. Amino acid sequence: CASSLLAGSSYNEQFF.

CDR3 coding DNA: TGCAGCGTTGAAGGGGAGACCGGGACAGGGGGCTACGAGCAGTACTTC. It codes for CSVEGETGTGGYEQYF. The chain links TRBV29-1 to TRBJ2-7, with 11 bases aligning to TRBD1. CDR1 is SQVTM, CDR2 ANQGSEA, per germline. V shed 1 base, J shed 3 bases, and the junction held 8 bases outside the gene matches. The CDR3 extends over 16 amino acids.

V and J are TRBV10-3 and TRBJ1-1; TRBD1 is a possible D gene (5 bases). Germline V gene sequence: CDR1 ENHRY, CDR2 SYGVKD. V was cut by 2 bases and J by 4 bases, with 8 bases left in between. The CDR3 spans 13 residues. CDR3 nucleotide sequence: TGTGCCATCAGTGAGAACGGGGGCACTGAAGCTTTCTTT. It codes for CAISENGGTEAFF.

V usage is TRBV2 and J usage is TRBJ1-1; D unclear. The CDR3 contains 11 residues. The V gene lost 2 bases and the J gene lost 11 bases, with 9 bases spanning the gap. The germline CDR1 and CDR2 sequences are SNHLY and FYNNEI. The CDR3 is CASSETVRAFF. The CDR3 region has the DNA TGTGCCAGCAGTGAAACGGTACGGGCTTTCTTT.

The CDR3 spells CASSPEARGPETQYF. In DNA, the CDR3 is TGTGCCAGCAGCCCGGAAGCGAGGGGACCGGAGACCCAGTACTTC. The chain is built from TRBV5-3 and TRBJ2-5; D possibly uses TRBD1 or TRBD2 (5 bases each). TRBV5-3 is an ORF for which the function is uncertain. Trimming stripped 8 bases from V and 5 bases from J, with 22 bases between. The CDR3 length is 15 residues.

The genes are TRBV5-1 and TRBJ2-3; D is undetermined. The CDR3 has 13 residues. Germline values: CDR1 SGHRS, CDR2 YFSETQ. Trimming removed 4 bases from V and 4 bases from J, with 10 bases in between. CDR3 nucleotide sequence: TGCGCCAGCAGCACCAGCCGGCCAGATACGCAGTATTTT. Encoded protein: CASSTSRPDTQYF.